The entry that follows covers one T cell receptor (beta chain) sequence. No antigen is known for it. The data originate from a study of cytomegalovirus exposure and HLA in healthy donors. The study's findings and limits: The study had only CMV serostatus as immune exposure information. What TCR beta sequences reportedly achieved was accurate prediction of HLA-A and HLA-B alleles in most subjects. Associated with HLA alleles at 0.05 false discovery rate in a later analysis were some 16,000 TCR beta sequences.

A multiplex PCR was run with 60 Vbeta primers and 13 Jbeta primers. Sequencing used immunoSEQ multiplex PCR; TCRdb keeps in-frame clones, though not all of them. The sample has some 90,000 clones, roughly three quarters seen once. V lost 3 bases and J lost 5, with 10 bases in between. CDR1 is LNHNV, CDR2 YYDKDF, per germline (reference sequence). CDR3 length: 13 amino acids. This clonotype was sampled from a woman between 50 and 59 years old in good health and CMV-seropositive. The chain links TRBV15 to TRBJ2-5; no firm D call. Sequencing was carried out using PBMCs. The CDR3 spells CATSSEIWETQYF. DNA of the CDR3: TGTGCCACCAGCAGCGAGATTTGGGAGACCCAGTACTTC.